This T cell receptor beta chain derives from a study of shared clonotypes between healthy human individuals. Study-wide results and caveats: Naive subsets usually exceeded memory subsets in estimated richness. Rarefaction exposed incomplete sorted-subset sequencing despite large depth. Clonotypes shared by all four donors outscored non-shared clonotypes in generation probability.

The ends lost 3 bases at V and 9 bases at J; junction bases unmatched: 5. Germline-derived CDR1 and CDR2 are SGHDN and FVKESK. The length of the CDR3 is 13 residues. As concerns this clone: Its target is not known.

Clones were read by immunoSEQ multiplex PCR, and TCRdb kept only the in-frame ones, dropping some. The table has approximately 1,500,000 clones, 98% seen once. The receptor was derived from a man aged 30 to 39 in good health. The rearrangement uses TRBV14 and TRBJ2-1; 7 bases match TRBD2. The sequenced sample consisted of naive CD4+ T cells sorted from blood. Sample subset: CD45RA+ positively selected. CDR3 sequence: CASSQGWEGEQFF. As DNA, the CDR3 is TGTGCCAGCAGCCAGGGATGGGAGGGTGAGCAGTTCTTC. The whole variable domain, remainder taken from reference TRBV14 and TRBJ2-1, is EAGVTQFPSHSVIEKGQTVTLRCDPISGHDNLYWYRRVMGKEIKFLLHFVKESKQDESGMPNNRFLAERTGGTYSTLKVQPAELEDSGVYFCASSQGWEGEQFFGPGTRLTVL.